A selection of T cell receptor beta chains follows, all from one sample in a study of B cell selection in AIRE deficiency. The method was immunoSEQ multiplex PCR; TCRdb's version includes in-frame clones alone and lacks a portion of them. There are about 23,000 clones in the sample; around 97% occur only once, and more than 0.15% lies in the top ten. Sequencing used conventional CD4+ T cells sorted from PBMCs. The receptor set was obtained from a human donor with AIRE deficiency. Both conserved end residues are part of each CDR3. Fields, in order: D gene, V gene, J gene, CDR3 DNA, CDR3 protein. D genes are given only for firm matches.

d_call: TRBD1; v_call: TRBV7-2; j_call: TRBJ1-2; cdr3_nt: TGTGCCAGCAGCTCCGAGACACAGGGGGGAGATTTCTATGGCTACACCTTC; cdr3_aa: CASSSETQGGDFYGYTF
d_call: TRBD1; v_call: TRBV7-3; j_call: TRBJ2-1; cdr3_nt: TGTGCCAGCAGGTCGACAGGGTACAATGAGCAGTTCTTC; cdr3_aa: CASRSTGYNEQFF
d_call: NA; v_call: TRBV7-2; j_call: TRBJ2-1; cdr3_nt: TGTGCCAGCAGCTCAAAACTCGGGAGCCGACGGAATGAGCAGTTCTTC; cdr3_aa: CASSSKLGSRRNEQFF
d_call: NA; v_call: TRBV5-5; j_call: TRBJ2-1; cdr3_nt: TGTGCCAGCAGTAGACAGGGAGGTTCCTACAATGAGCAGTTCTTC; cdr3_aa: CASSRQGGSYNEQFF
d_call: NA; v_call: TRBV28; j_call: TRBJ1-1; cdr3_nt: TGTGCCAGCGCAGGGCGGCAATTTGGTTTCTTT; cdr3_aa: CASAGRQFGFF
d_call: NA; v_call: TRBV30; j_call: TRBJ2-7; cdr3_nt: TGTGCCTGGCCGATTCCAGGGGTCCGCTACGAGCAGTACTTC; cdr3_aa: CAWPIPGVRYEQYF
d_call: NA; v_call: TRBV23-1; j_call: TRBJ2-4; cdr3_nt: TGCGCCAGCAGTCAAACCAGCCCCATGATCAAAAACATTCAGTACTTC; cdr3_aa: CASSQTSPMIKNIQYF
d_call: NA; v_call: TRBV9; j_call: TRBJ2-2; cdr3_nt: TGTGCCAGCAGCCTTATACCGGGCGACACCGGGGAGCTGTTTTTT; cdr3_aa: CASSLIPGDTGELFF
d_call: NA; v_call: TRBV28; j_call: TRBJ2-3; cdr3_nt: TGTGCCATCGAGGGGGGCGGGCTAGGCACAGATACGCAGTATTTT; cdr3_aa: CAIEGGGLGTDTQYF
d_call: NA; v_call: TRBV6-1; j_call: TRBJ2-7; cdr3_nt: TGTGCCAGCAGTTCCCGGGACCCCGTTTTGTGGCAGTACTTC; cdr3_aa: CASSSRDPVLWQYF
d_call: NA; v_call: TRBV28; j_call: TRBJ2-1; cdr3_nt: TGTGCCAGCAGTTTAGGCGGGGCTGATTACAATGAGCAGTTCTTC; cdr3_aa: CASSLGGADYNEQFF
d_call: NA; v_call: TRBV9; j_call: TRBJ2-4; cdr3_nt: TGTGCCAGCAGCGGGGGGCCGAGGCGGGAACACATTCAGTACTTC; cdr3_aa: CASSGGPRREHIQYF
d_call: NA; v_call: TRBV30; j_call: TRBJ1-5; cdr3_nt: TGTGCCTGGAGTCAAGGGAGATATAGCAATCAGCCCCAGCATTTT; cdr3_aa: CAWSQGRYSNQPQHF
d_call: TRBD1; v_call: TRBV14; j_call: TRBJ2-3; cdr3_nt: TGTGCCAGCAGCCAAGGGACAGGGAATACGCAGTATTTT; cdr3_aa: CASSQGTGNTQYF
d_call: NA; v_call: TRBV5-1; j_call: TRBJ1-1; cdr3_nt: TGCGCCAGCAGCTTGCTAGGGATGGGAGACACTGAAGCTTTCTTT; cdr3_aa: CASSLLGMGDTEAFF
d_call: TRBD2; v_call: TRBV7-3; j_call: TRBJ2-3; cdr3_nt: TGTGCCAGCAGTCCCGGCGGGAGAGGCACAGATACGCAGTATTTT; cdr3_aa: CASSPGGRGTDTQYF